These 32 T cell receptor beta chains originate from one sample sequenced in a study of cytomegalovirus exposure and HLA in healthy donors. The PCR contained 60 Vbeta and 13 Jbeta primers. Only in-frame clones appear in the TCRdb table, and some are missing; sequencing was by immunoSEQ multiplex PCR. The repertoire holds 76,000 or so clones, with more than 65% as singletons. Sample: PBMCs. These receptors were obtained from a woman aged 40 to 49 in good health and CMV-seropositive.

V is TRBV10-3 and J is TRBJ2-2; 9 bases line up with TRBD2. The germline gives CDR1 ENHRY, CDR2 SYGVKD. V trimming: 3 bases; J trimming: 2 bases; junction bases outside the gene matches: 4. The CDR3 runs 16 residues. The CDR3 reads CAISESGRSNTGELFF. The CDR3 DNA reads TGTGCCATCAGTGAAAGCGGGAGGTCTAACACCGGGGAGCTGTTTTTT.

The CDR3 DNA sequence: TGTGCCACCAAAACAGGGGGCCTCGGCGAGCAGTACTTC. Translating gives CATKTGGLGEQYF. This chain connects TRBV28 to TRBJ2-7, with 9 bases aligning to TRBD1. J gave up 6 bases and V 10 bases, and 10 bases lay outside the gene matches. This CDR3 is 13 amino acids long. Per the germline V gene, CDR1 is MDHEN and CDR2 is SYDVKM.

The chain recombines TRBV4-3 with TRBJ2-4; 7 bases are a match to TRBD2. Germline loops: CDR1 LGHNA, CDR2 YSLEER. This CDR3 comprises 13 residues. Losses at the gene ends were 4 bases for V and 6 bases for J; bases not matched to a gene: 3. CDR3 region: CASSRGGLNIQYF. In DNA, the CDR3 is TGCGCCAGCAGCCGGGGGGGACTAAACATTCAGTACTTC.

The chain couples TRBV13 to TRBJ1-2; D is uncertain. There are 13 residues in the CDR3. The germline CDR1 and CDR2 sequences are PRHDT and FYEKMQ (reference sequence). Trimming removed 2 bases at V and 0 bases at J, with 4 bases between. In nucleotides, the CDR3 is TGTGCCAGCAGCTTATATCCTAACTATGGCTACACCTTC. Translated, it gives CASSLYPNYGYTF.

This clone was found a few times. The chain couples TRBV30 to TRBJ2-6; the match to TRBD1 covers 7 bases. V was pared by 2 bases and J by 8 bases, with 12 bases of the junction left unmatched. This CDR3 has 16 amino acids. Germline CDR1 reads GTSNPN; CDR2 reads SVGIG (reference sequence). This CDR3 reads CAWSPETGVLSNVLTF. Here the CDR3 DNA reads TGTGCCTGGAGTCCTGAAACAGGGGTTTTATCCAACGTCCTGACTTTC.

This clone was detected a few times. The CDR3 region is CASSVIGSRTDTQYF. The CDR3, as DNA: TGTGCCAGCAGCGTAATTGGGAGTCGCACAGATACGCAGTATTTT. The rearrangement links TRBV9 to TRBJ2-3; D might be TRBD2 (5 bases). Germline V lookup: CDR1 SGDLS, CDR2 YYNGEE. The CDR3 is made up of 15 amino acids. Between the trimmed V and J ends, which lost 1 base and 1 base, there was a span of 10 bases.

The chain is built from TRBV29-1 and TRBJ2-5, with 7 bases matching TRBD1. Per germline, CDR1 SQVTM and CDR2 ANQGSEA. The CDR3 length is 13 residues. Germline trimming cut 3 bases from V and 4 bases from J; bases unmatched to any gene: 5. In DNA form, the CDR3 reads TGCAGCGTTGACCAGGGGGTGGCAGAGACCCAGTACTTC. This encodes CSVDQGVAETQYF.

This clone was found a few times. CDR3 sequence: CASSPDLDRSWYGYTF. The CDR3 nucleotides are TGCGCCAGCAGCCCGGACTTGGACCGCTCGTGGTATGGCTACACCTTC. V usage is TRBV5-1 and J usage is TRBJ1-2; D remains unclear. Deletions cut 4 bases from V and 5 bases from J, with 21 bases between. This CDR3 comprises 16 residues. Germline values: CDR1 SGHRS, CDR2 YFSETQ.

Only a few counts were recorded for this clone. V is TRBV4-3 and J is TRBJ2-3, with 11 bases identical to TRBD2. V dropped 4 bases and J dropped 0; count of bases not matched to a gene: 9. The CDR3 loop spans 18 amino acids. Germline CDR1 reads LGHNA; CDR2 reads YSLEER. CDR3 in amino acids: CASSPEPSGGSSTDTQYF. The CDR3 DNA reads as TGCGCCAGCAGCCCCGAGCCTAGCGGGGGGTCTAGCACAGATACGCAGTATTTT.

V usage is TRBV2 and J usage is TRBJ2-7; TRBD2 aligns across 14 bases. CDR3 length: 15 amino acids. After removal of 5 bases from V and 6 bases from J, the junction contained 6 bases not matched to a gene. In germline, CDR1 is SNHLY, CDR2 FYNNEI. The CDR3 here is CASSKGLAGVSEQYF. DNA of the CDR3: TGTGCCAGCAGTAAGGGACTAGCGGGAGTGTCCGAGCAGTACTTC.

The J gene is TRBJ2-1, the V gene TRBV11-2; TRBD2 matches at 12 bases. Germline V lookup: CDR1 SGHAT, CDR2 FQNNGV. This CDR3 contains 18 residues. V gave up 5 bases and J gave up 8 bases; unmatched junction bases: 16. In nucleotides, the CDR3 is TGTGCCAGCAGCGGGACTAGCGGGCCCGCTCGGGAGGGCGATGAGCAGTTCTTC. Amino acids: CASSGTSGPAREGDEQFF.

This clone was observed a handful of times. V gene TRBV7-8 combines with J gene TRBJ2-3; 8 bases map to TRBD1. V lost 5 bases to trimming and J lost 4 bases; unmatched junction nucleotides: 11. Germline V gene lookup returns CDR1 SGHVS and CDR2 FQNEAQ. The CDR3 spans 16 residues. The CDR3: CASSLDGQGRADTQYF. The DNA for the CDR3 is TGTGCCAGCAGCCTAGACGGACAGGGTAGGGCAGATACGCAGTATTTT.

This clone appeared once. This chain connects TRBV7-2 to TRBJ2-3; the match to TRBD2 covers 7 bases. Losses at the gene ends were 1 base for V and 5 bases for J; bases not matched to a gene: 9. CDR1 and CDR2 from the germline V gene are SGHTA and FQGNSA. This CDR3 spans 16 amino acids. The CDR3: CASSLEPGLPKDTQYF. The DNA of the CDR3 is TGTGCCAGCAGCTTAGAACCGGGACTACCAAAAGATACGCAGTATTTT. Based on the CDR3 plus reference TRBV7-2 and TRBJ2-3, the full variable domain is GAGVSQSPSNKVTEKGKDVELRCDPISGHTALYWYRQSLGQGLEFLIYFQGNSAPDKSGLPSDRFSAERTGGSVSTLTIQRTQQEDSAVYLCASSLEPGLPKDTQYFGPGTRLTVL.

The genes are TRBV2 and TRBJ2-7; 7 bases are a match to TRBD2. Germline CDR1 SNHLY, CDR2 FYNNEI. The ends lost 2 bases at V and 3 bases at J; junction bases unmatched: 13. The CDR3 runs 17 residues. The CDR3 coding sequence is TGTGCCAGCAGTGAAATTCTATGGACTAGTCTAAACTACGAGCAGTACTTC. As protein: CASSEILWTSLNYEQYF.

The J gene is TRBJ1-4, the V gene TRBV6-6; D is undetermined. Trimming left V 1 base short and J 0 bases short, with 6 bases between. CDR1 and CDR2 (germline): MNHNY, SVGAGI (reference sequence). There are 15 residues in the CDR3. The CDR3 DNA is TGTGCCAGCAGTTACTTGGGAGCAACTAATGAAAAACTGTTTTTT. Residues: CASSYLGATNEKLFF.

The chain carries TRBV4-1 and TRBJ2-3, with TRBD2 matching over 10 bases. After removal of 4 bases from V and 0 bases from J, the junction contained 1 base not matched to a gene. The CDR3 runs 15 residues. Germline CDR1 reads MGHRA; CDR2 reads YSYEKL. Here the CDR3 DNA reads TGCGCCAGCAGCCCGGGACTAGCGAGCACAGATACGCAGTATTTT. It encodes CASSPGLASTDTQYF.

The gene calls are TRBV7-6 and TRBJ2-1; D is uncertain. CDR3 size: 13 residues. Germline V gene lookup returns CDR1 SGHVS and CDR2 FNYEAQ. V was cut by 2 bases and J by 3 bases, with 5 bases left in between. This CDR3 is CASSLSGYNEQFF. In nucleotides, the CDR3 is TGTGCCAGCAGCTTATCCGGCTACAATGAGCAGTTCTTC. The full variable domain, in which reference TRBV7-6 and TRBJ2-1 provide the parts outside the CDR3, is GAGVSQSPRYKVTKRGQDVALRCDPISGHVSLYWYRQALGQGPEFLTYFNYEAQQDKSGLPNDRFSAERPEGSISTLTIQRTEQRDSAMYRCASSLSGYNEQFFGPGTRLTVL.

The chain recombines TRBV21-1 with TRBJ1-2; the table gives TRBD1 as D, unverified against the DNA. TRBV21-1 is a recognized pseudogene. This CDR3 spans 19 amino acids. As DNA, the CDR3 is TGTGCCAGTATCAAACCCGGGACAGGGGTCCGATTAGCTAACTATGGCTACACCTTC. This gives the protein CASIKPGTGVRLANYGYTF.

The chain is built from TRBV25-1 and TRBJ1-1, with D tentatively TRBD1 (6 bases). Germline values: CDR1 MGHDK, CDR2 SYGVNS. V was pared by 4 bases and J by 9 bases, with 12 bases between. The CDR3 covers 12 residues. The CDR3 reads CASSGRTEKAFF. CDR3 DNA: TGTGCCAGCAGTGGCCGGACAGAGAAAGCTTTCTTT.

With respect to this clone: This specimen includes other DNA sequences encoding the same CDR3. The CDR3 loop reads CASSTGLASTDTQYF. In DNA, the CDR3 is TGTGCCAGCAGCACCGGACTAGCGAGCACAGATACGCAGTATTTT. V and J are TRBV7-7 and TRBJ2-3; the match to TRBD2 covers 9 bases. Germline assignment: CDR1 SSHAT and CDR2 FNYEAQ (reference sequence). The CDR3 loop spans 15 amino acids. Trimming cost V 5 bases and J 0 bases; bases outside gene matches: 3. The complete variable domain, with remaining parts taken from reference TRBV7-7 and TRBJ2-3, reads GAGVSQSPRYKVTKRGQDVTLRCDPISSHATLYWYQQALGQGPEFLTYFNYEAQPDKSGLPSDRFSAERPEGSISTLTIQRTEQRDSAMYRCASSTGLASTDTQYFGPGTRLTVL.

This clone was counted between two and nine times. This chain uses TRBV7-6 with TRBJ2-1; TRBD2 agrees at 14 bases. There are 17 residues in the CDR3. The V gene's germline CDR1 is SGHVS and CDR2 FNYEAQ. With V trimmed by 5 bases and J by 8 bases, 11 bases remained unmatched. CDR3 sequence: CASSQNIRLAGGDEQFF. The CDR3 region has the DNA TGTGCCAGCAGCCAAAACATAAGACTAGCGGGAGGGGATGAGCAGTTCTTC.

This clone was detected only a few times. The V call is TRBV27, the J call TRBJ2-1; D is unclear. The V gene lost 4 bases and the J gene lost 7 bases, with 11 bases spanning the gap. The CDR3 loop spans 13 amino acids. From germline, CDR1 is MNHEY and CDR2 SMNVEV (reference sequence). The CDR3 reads CASSSGSVNEQFF. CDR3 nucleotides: TGTGCCAGCAGTTCAGGCTCGGTGAATGAGCAGTTCTTC.

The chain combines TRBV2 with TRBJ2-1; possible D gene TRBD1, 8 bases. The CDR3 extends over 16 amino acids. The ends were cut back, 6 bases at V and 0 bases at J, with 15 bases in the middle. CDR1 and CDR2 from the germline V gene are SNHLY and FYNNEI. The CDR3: CASRGQGLSSYNEQFF. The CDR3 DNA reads TGTGCCAGCAGAGGACAGGGACTAAGCTCCTACAATGAGCAGTTCTTC.

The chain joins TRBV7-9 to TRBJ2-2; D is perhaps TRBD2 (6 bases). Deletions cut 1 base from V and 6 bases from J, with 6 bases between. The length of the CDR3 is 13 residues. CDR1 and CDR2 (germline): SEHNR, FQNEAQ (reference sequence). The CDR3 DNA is TGTGCCAGCAGCTTAGGGGGGGCCGGGGAGCTGTTTTTT. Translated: CASSLGGAGELFF.

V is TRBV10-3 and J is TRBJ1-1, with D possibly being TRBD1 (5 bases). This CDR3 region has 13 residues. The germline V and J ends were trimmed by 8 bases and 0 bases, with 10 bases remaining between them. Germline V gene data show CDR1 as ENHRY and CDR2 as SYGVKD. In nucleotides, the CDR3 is TGTGCCATCTCCGGGGGGTTGAACACTGAAGCTTTCTTT. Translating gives CAISGGLNTEAFF.

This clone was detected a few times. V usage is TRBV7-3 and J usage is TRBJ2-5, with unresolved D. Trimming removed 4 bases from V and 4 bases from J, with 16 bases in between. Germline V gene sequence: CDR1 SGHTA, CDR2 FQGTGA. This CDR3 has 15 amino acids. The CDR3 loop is CASSSTQAELETQYF. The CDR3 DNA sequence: TGTGCCAGCAGCTCCACTCAAGCCGAATTAGAGACCCAGTACTTC.

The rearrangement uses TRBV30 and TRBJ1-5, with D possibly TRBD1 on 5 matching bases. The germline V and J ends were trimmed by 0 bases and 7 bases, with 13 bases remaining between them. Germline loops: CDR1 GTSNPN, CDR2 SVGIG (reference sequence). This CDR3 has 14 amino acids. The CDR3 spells CAWSVRGAGQPQHF. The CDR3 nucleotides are TGTGCCTGGAGTGTACGTGGGGCCGGGCAGCCCCAGCATTTT.

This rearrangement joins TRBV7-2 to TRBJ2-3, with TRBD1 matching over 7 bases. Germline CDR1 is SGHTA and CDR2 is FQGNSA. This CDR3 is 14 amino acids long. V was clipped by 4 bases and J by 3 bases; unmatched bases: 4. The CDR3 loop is CASSSQGQTDTQYF. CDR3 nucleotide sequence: TGTGCCAGCAGCTCCCAGGGACAGACAGATACGCAGTATTTT.

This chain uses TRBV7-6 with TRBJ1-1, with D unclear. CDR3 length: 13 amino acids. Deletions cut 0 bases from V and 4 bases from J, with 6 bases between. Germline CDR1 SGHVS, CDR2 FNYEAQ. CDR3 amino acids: CASSLATSTEAFF. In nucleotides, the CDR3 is TGTGCCAGCAGCTTAGCTACAAGCACTGAAGCTTTCTTT.

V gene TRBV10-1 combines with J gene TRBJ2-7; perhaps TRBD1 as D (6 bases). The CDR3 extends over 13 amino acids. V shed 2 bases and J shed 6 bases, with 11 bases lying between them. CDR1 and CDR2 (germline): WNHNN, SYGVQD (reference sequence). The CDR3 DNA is TGCGCCAGCAGTGAGGTCAGGGGAACCGAGCAGTACTTC. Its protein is CASSEVRGTEQYF.

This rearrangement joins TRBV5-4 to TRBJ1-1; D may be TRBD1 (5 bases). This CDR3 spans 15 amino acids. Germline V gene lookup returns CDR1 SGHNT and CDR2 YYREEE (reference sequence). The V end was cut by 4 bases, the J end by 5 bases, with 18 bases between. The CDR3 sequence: CASSPRQGQGTEAFF. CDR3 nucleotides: TGTGCCAGCAGCCCCCGGCAGGGCCAAGGAACTGAAGCTTTCTTT.

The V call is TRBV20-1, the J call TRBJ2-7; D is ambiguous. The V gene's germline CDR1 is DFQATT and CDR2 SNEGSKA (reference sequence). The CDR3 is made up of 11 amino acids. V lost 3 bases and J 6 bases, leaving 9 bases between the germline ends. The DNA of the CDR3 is TGCAGTGCTAGTCCGACGGGCGAGCAGTACTTC. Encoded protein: CSASPTGEQYF.